The 13 T cell receptor beta chains below all came from one sample that was sequenced in a study of cytomegalovirus exposure and HLA in healthy donors. PCR involved 60 Vbeta and 13 Jbeta primers. Assay: immunoSEQ multiplex PCR; the TCRdb copy retains only in-frame clones and omits some. The sample lists over 150,000 clones; approximately 80% were seen once. What was sequenced was PBMCs. The source is a man younger than 30 in good health and CMV-seronegative.

The rearrangement joins TRBV7-6 to TRBJ2-7; D unresolved. Per germline, CDR1 SGHVS and CDR2 FNYEAQ. The CDR3 totals 15 residues. V lost 0 bases and J 0 bases, leaving 9 bases between the germline ends. CDR3 sequence: CASSLAALSSYEQYF. As DNA, the CDR3 is TGTGCCAGCAGCTTAGCCGCCTTGAGCTCCTACGAGCAGTACTTC.

The chain is built from TRBV5-7 and TRBJ2-7; 10 nucleotides align to TRBD2. TRBV5-7 is sorted into the ORF group, with uncertain function. Unmatched junction bases numbered 12, after V lost 1 base and J lost 5 bases. The CDR3 spans 17 residues. Here the CDR3 reads CASSLYSGGPKRNEQYF. The CDR3 DNA reads TGTGCCAGCAGCTTGTATAGCGGGGGGCCTAAGCGGAACGAGCAGTACTTC.

The chain links TRBV4-1 to TRBJ2-2; 7 nucleotides align to TRBD2. Per the germline V gene, CDR1 is MGHRA and CDR2 is YSYEKL. The CDR3 spans 15 residues. Trimming took 5 bases from V and 5 from J; bases not matched to a gene: 8. The CDR3 reads CASSSVAGGTGELFF. The CDR3 DNA sequence: TGCGCCAGCAGCTCGGTAGCGGGCGGAACCGGGGAGCTGTTTTTT.

This sequence joins TRBV19 and TRBJ1-4; D perhaps matches TRBD1 (5 bases). The length of the CDR3 is 14 residues. V lost 9 bases, J lost 4 bases, and 15 bases lay in between. The germline CDR1 and CDR2 sequences are LNHDA and SQIVND (reference sequence). Here the CDR3 reads CASGGAHSNEKLFF. The CDR3 DNA reads TGTGCCAGCGGAGGGGCGCACAGTAATGAAAAACTGTTTTTT. Complete variable domain (other parts from reference TRBV19 and TRBJ1-4): DGGITQSPKYLFRKEGQNVTLSCEQNLNHDAMYWYRQDPGQGLRLIYYSQIVNDFQKGDIAEGYSVSREKKESFPLTVTSAQKNPTAFYLCASGGAHSNEKLFFGSGTQLSVL.

The chain has TRBV4-3 and TRBJ1-5; TRBD1 matches 7 bases. V lost 4 bases to trimming and J lost 7 bases; unmatched junction nucleotides: 7. This CDR3 is 14 amino acids long. Germline CDR1 reads LGHNA; CDR2 reads YSLEER. The CDR3 coding sequence is TGCGCCAGCAGCCGACAGGGTGGGGAACAGCCCCAGCATTTT. It yields the protein CASSRQGGEQPQHF.

The chain uses TRBV2 and TRBJ2-7; 8 positions agree with TRBD1. CDR1 and CDR2 from the germline V gene are SNHLY and FYNNEI. The CDR3 runs 15 residues. V gave up 2 bases and J gave up 2 bases; unmatched junction bases: 5. CDR3 nucleotides: TGTGCCAGCAGTGAAAAGACAGGGGCCACCTACGAGCAGTACTTC. This gives the protein CASSEKTGATYEQYF.

This clone was picked up a small number of times. The chain combines TRBV25-1 with TRBJ2-6; weak D call: TRBD1 (6 bases). V was cut by 0 bases and J by 2 bases, with 8 bases left in between. The CDR3 totals 16 residues. Germline V gives CDR1 MGHDK, CDR2 SYGVNS. CDR3 DNA: TGTGCCAGCAGTGAATATGGGGGCGCTGGGGCCAACGTCCTGACTTTC. It specifies CASSEYGGAGANVLTF.

The CDR3 coding sequence is TGTGCCAGCACCCGATATCCCGGGGGGACTCACACCGGGGAGCTGTTTTTT. Its translation: CASTRYPGGTHTGELFF. V is TRBV28 and J is TRBJ2-2; 7 nucleotides align to TRBD2. Germline values: CDR1 MDHEN, CDR2 SYDVKM. V lost 7 bases to trimming and J lost 3 bases; unmatched junction nucleotides: 14. CDR3 length equals 17 residues. Combining the CDR3 with reference TRBV28 and TRBJ2-2 gives the whole variable domain DVKVTQSSRYLVKRTGEKVFLECVQDMDHENMFWYRQDPGLGLRLIYFSYDVKMKEKGDIPEGYSVSREKKERFSLILESASTNQTSMYLCASTRYPGGTHTGELFFGEGSRLTVL.

This chain uses TRBV7-2 with TRBJ2-3; maybe TRBD2 (6 bases). Germline CDR1 and CDR2: SGHTA and FQGNSA. V lost 5 bases, J lost 1 base, and 13 bases lay in between. The CDR3 extends over 15 amino acids. CDR3 protein: CASSRGVAGTDTQYF. The DNA of the CDR3 is TGTGCCAGCAGCCGAGGGGTAGCGGGCACAGATACGCAGTATTTT.

The V and J genes are TRBV30 and TRBJ2-5; possibly TRBD1 for D (5 bases). The germline V gene encodes CDR1 GTSNPN and CDR2 SVGIG (reference sequence). V was trimmed by 3 bases and J by 2 bases, leaving 10 bases between them. The CDR3 runs to 13 residues. CDR3 sequence reads: CAWSRRAQETQYF. The CDR3, as DNA: TGTGCCTGGAGCCGCAGGGCGCAAGAGACCCAGTACTTC.

Only one count was recorded for this clone. The chain employs TRBV27 and TRBJ1-2; D gene ambiguous. CDR1 and CDR2 (germline): MNHEY, SMNVEV (reference sequence). The CDR3 covers 14 residues. Trimming shortened V by 2 bases and J by 7 bases, and 14 bases separated the two germline ends. The CDR3 region has the DNA TGTGCCAGCAGTTTAAACAGAAGACCAACTGGCTACACCTTC. Translating it yields CASSLNRRPTGYTF.

The chain uses TRBV7-6 and TRBJ1-6; D may be TRBD1 (5 bases). The CDR3 spans 16 residues. Germline loops: CDR1 SGHVS, CDR2 FNYEAQ. Deletions cut 3 bases from V and 7 bases from J, with 16 bases between. CDR3 residues: CASSLRGDPTNSPLHF. The DNA of the CDR3 is TGTGCCAGCAGCTTGCGGGGGGACCCTACAAATTCACCCCTCCACTTT.

The chain links TRBV7-6 to TRBJ2-7; D might be TRBD2 (5 bases). Germline CDR1 and CDR2: SGHVS and FNYEAQ. Trimming stripped 7 bases from V and 3 bases from J, with 16 bases between. The CDR3 runs to 14 residues. The CDR3 nucleotides are TGTGCCAGCACCCCAACGGCAGAGGGCTACGAGCAGTACTTC. Amino acids: CASTPTAEGYEQYF.